Only one count was recorded for the clone carrying this T cell receptor beta chain. This sample was taken from a study of blood T cell repertoires in COVID-19. Original processing methods: Quantification of nucleated cells was approximated via reference gene primer amplification. Profiling relied on immunoSEQ multiplex PCR, and the TCRdb table lists in-frame clones only, not all of them. The V and J calls and the clone size are those of that table, but D and trimming were determined from the DNA. The profile shows fewer than 75,000 clones, roughly nine tenths of them singletons. CDR1 and CDR2 from the germline V gene are LNHDA and SQIVND (reference sequence). This CDR3 has 15 amino acids. V was pared by 7 bases and J by 4 bases, with 19 bases between.

The sequence was obtained from a man older than 75 with acute or convalescent COVID-19. Sequencing input: peripheral blood. This chain connects TRBV19 to TRBJ1-2, with D perhaps TRBD1 (6 bases). The CDR3 DNA reads TGTGCCAGTACCACCCGGGGGGGGCCTGGCTATGGCTACACCTTC. It codes for CASTTRGGPGYGYTF.